These 15 T cell receptor beta chains came from one sample sequenced in a study of blood T cell repertoires in COVID-19. Sequencing was performed with immunoSEQ multiplex PCR; in TCRdb, only in-frame clones are kept and a portion is missing. Of roughly 110,000 clones listed, roughly 81% are singletons. The sequencing input was peripheral blood. The receptors were gathered from a man in his forties with acute or convalescent COVID-19.

This chain joins TRBV29-1 and TRBJ1-4; 9 nucleotides line up with TRBD1. V shed 4 bases, J shed 8 bases, and the junction held 2 bases outside the gene matches. Looked up from germline, CDR1 is SQVTM and CDR2 is ANQGSEA. The CDR3 covers 12 residues. The CDR3 here is CSVGQGEEKLFF. CDR3 DNA sequence: TGCAGCGTTGGACAGGGGGAGGAAAAACTGTTTTTT. The whole variable domain, filled in from reference TRBV29-1 and TRBJ1-4, reads SAVISQKPSRDICQRGTSLTIQCQVDSQVTMMFWYRQQPGQSLTLIATANQGSEATYESGFVIDKFPISRPNLTFSTLTVSNMSPEDSSIYLCSVGQGEEKLFFGSGTQLSVL.

The rearrangement links TRBV9 to TRBJ2-1; D is undetermined. The CDR3 extends over 13 amino acids. Trimming shortened V by 6 bases and J by 5 bases, and 12 bases separated the two germline ends. The germline V gene has CDR1 SGDLS and CDR2 YYNGEE. DNA for the CDR3: TGTGCCAGCACAGGCGTCTCGGACAATGAGCAGTTCTTC. Translated, it gives CASTGVSDNEQFF. The full variable domain, completed using reference TRBV9 and TRBJ2-1, is DSGVTQTPKHLITATGQRVTLRCSPRSGDLSVYWYQQSLDQGLQFLIQYYNGEERAKGNILERFSAQQFPDLHSELNLSSLELGDSALYFCASTGVSDNEQFFGPGTRLTVL.

The chain joins TRBV15 to TRBJ2-1, with 9 bases fitting TRBD2. The J segment lost 5 bases and the V segment lost 1 base, leaving 12 bases of the junction unmatched. Germline values: CDR1 LNHNV, CDR2 YYDKDF (reference sequence). This CDR3 spans 18 amino acids. Here the CDR3 reads CATSRVAGGRSSNNEQFF. The CDR3 DNA is TGTGCCACCAGCAGAGTGGCGGGGGGGCGGAGTTCAAACAATGAGCAGTTCTTC.

The rearrangement uses TRBV5-6 and TRBJ2-1; TRBD2 matches 15 bases. V lost 7 bases, J lost 0 bases, and 8 bases stayed unmatched. The CDR3 covers 18 residues. Looked up from germline, CDR1 is SGHDT and CDR2 is YYEEEE. The DNA for the CDR3 is TGTGCCAGCGGCCCGGGACTAGCGGGGGGCAGCTCCTACAATGAGCAGTTCTTC. It yields the protein CASGPGLAGGSSYNEQFF.

The V gene is TRBV18, the J gene TRBJ2-2; D is possibly TRBD2 (5 bases). CDR1 KGHSH and CDR2 LQKENI come from the germline V gene. V shed 2 bases and J shed 0 bases, with 7 bases lying between them. The CDR3 sequence is 15 residues long. The CDR3 reads CASSPRGPNTGELFF. In DNA form, the CDR3 reads TGTGCCAGCTCACCAAGAGGGCCGAACACCGGGGAGCTGTTTTTT.

V usage is TRBV3-1 (or the pseudogene TRBV3-2) and J usage is TRBJ1-5; possible D gene TRBD1, 6 bases. The CDR3 sequence is 14 residues long. Deletions cut 3 bases from V and 2 bases from J, with 8 bases between. Germline V lookup: CDR1 LGHDT, CDR2 YNNKEL (reference sequence). CDR3 sequence reads: CASSHRQGNQPQHF. The CDR3 DNA follows: TGTGCCAGCAGCCATAGACAGGGCAATCAGCCCCAGCATTTT.

Only a few counts were recorded for this clone. The rearrangement uses TRBV9 and TRBJ1-4; 10 bases match TRBD1. The CDR3 spans 15 residues. With 4 bases clipped from V and 4 bases from J, the junction kept 4 bases outside the gene matches. Germline CDR1 and CDR2: SGDLS and YYNGEE. Written as DNA, the CDR3 is TGTGCCAGCAGCTCCAGGGACAGGGGTAATGAAAAACTGTTTTTT. Protein product: CASSSRDRGNEKLFF.

The rearrangement uses TRBV9 and TRBJ1-4; TRBD1 aligns across 9 bases. The CDR3 runs 15 residues. With V trimmed by 4 bases and J by 7 bases, 8 bases remained unmatched. From germline, CDR1 is SGDLS and CDR2 YYNGEE. The DNA of the CDR3 is TGTGCCAGCAGCCCCCGGACAGGGGTTGGTGAAAAACTGTTTTTT. It translates to CASSPRTGVGEKLFF.

The rearrangement joins TRBV5-1 to TRBJ2-5; no definite D call. The V gene lost 2 bases and the J gene lost 4 bases, with 9 bases spanning the gap. Per germline, CDR1 SGHRS and CDR2 YFSETQ. The CDR3 is 13 amino acids. Here the CDR3 reads CASSFYSRETQYF. The CDR3 DNA reads as TGCGCCAGCAGCTTTTACAGCCGAGAGACCCAGTACTTC.

The chain couples TRBV4-2 to TRBJ2-1, with D possibly matching TRBD2 (5 bases). V was pared by 1 base and J by 9 bases, with 13 bases between. This CDR3 spans 14 amino acids. Germline CDR1 is LGHNA and CDR2 is YNFKEQ. This chain's CDR3 is CASSQAGGLGEQFF. In DNA form, the CDR3 reads TGTGCCAGCAGCCAAGCGGGCGGGCTTGGTGAGCAGTTCTTC.

The rearrangement uses TRBV3-1 (or the pseudogene TRBV3-2) and TRBJ2-1, with 7 positions matching TRBD1. With V trimmed by 4 bases and J by 6 bases, 6 bases remained unmatched. The CDR3 loop spans 14 amino acids. Germline assignment: CDR1 LGHDT and CDR2 YNNKEL (reference sequence). In DNA form, the CDR3 reads TGTGCCAGCAGCCCATCGACAGGGTTCAATGAGCAGTTCTTC. Translation: CASSPSTGFNEQFF.

This CDR3 is CASSASRVNTEAFF. CDR3 nucleotide sequence: TGTGCCAGCAGCGCGTCGAGAGTGAACACTGAAGCTTTCTTT. The genes are TRBV9 and TRBJ1-1, with no clear D. The CDR3 length is 14 residues. Per the germline V gene, CDR1 is SGDLS and CDR2 is YYNGEE. Trimming took 3 bases from V and 0 from J, leaving 9 bases between them. The full variable domain, with the rest looked up from reference TRBV9 and TRBJ1-1, is DSGVTQTPKHLITATGQRVTLRCSPRSGDLSVYWYQQSLDQGLQFLIQYYNGEERAKGNILERFSAQQFPDLHSELNLSSLELGDSALYFCASSASRVNTEAFFGQGTRLTVV.

The chain joins TRBV4-3 to TRBJ2-7; 7 nucleotides line up with TRBD1. The germline V gene encodes CDR1 LGHNA and CDR2 YSLEER. This CDR3 is 14 amino acids long. With 0 bases clipped from V and 2 bases from J, the junction kept 1 base outside the gene matches. The DNA of the CDR3 is TGCGCCAGCAGCCAAGAACAGGGGCCCTACGAGCAGTACTTC. It specifies CASSQEQGPYEQYF.

This chain uses TRBV12-5 with TRBJ2-5, with 8 nucleotides matching TRBD2. The V segment lost 0 bases and the J segment 0 bases; nucleotides outside the gene matches: 15. The CDR3 extends over 20 amino acids. Germline V gene lookup returns CDR1 LGHNT and CDR2 FRNRAP. The CDR3 DNA reads as TGTGCTAGTGGTTTGGTCAAACTCCTCTCCCGGACTAGCAACCAAGAGACCCAGTACTTC. Encoded protein: CASGLVKLLSRTSNQETQYF.

This clone was detected a few times. This rearrangement joins TRBV7-6 to TRBJ2-7; TRBD1 aligns across 10 bases. This CDR3 has 17 residues. Germline CDR1 reads SGHVS; CDR2 reads FNYEAQ. The junction had 12 bases not matched to a gene; V was cut back by 5 bases and J by 2 bases. The CDR3 spells CASSPYEGTGEAYEQYF. The CDR3 region has the DNA TGTGCCAGCAGCCCATATGAGGGGACAGGGGAGGCCTACGAGCAGTACTTC.